These 3 T cell receptor beta chains were sequenced from one sample in a study of cytomegalovirus exposure and HLA in healthy donors. A multiplex PCR was run with 60 Vbeta primers and 13 Jbeta primers. Some clones are missing from TCRdb's copy, which holds only in-frame ones; the method was immunoSEQ multiplex PCR. The sample consists of roughly 140,000 clones, around 82% of them appearing once. Input material: PBMCs. These TCRs come from a female donor in good health and CMV-seronegative.

A few counts support this clone. The chain joins TRBV5-5 to TRBJ1-4; the D gene is possibly TRBD1 (5 bases). Germline CDR1 is SGHKS and CDR2 is YYEKEE (reference sequence). V was trimmed by 2 bases and J by 7 bases, leaving 12 bases between them. The CDR3 runs to 14 residues. DNA for the CDR3: TGTGCCAGCAGCTTAGGTGGGGGGGGTGAAAAACTGTTTTTT. It specifies CASSLGGGGEKLFF.

This clone was detected only once. This chain uses TRBV30 with TRBJ2-1; no clear D gene. The V and J ends lost 0 bases and 8 bases respectively, with 14 bases between them. In germline, CDR1 is GTSNPN, CDR2 SVGIG (reference sequence). The CDR3 length is 14 residues. CDR3 amino acids: CAWSVLSLEYEQFF. The CDR3 coding sequence is TGTGCCTGGAGTGTACTCTCCCTAGAGTATGAGCAGTTCTTC.

The chain has TRBV7-2 and TRBJ1-1, with D tentatively TRBD1 (6 bases). The V end was cut by 1 base, the J end by 0 bases, with 12 bases between. CDR1 SGHTA and CDR2 FQGNSA come from the germline V gene. CDR3 length: 16 residues. The CDR3 nucleotides read TGTGCCAGCAGCTTAGGGGAGGGGGGCCTGAACACTGAAGCTTTCTTT. Translation gives CASSLGEGGLNTEAFF.